This T cell receptor beta chain was captured in a study of shared clonotypes between healthy human individuals. The overall study: Each donor's CD4 naive and CD4 memory cells filled three plates apiece, CD8 naive two, and CD8 memory one. Study outcomes and limitations: The study found about 4.6% of naive CD4 clonotypes shared across several donors.

Notes on this clone: What it binds is unknown. An end of the junction differs from the germline gene, which may be a read error.

Naive CD8 isolation took CD45RO-negative cells positively selected for CCR7 and excluded terminally differentiated effector memory CD45RA+ cells. TCRdb's copy holds only in-frame clones and misses some; the assay was immunoSEQ multiplex PCR. The table includes over 2 million clones, 85% to 95% detected once. CDR3 length: 14 residues. Germline assignment: CDR1 SQVTM and CDR2 ANQGSEA. This receptor was taken from a man younger than 35 in good health. The specimen was naive CD8+ T cells sorted from blood. The rearrangement uses TRBV29-1 and TRBJ2-1; maybe TRBD2 (5 bases). DNA for the CDR3: TGCAGCGGTGAAGCGGTCCTCTCCTACAATGAGCAGTTCTTC. It yields the protein CSGEAVLSYNEQFF.